This TCR beta chain emerged from a study of TIL therapy for anti-PD-1-resistant metastatic lung cancer. As for the study in general: Most patients had lung adenocarcinoma; several tumors were EGFR-mutant, two ALK-rearranged; half smoked currently or formerly. By whole-exome sequencing, median non-synonymous tumor mutation burden was approximately 1.6 mutations per megabase.

Germline V gives CDR1 SGHTA, CDR2 FQGNSA. CDR3 length: 13 residues. V lost 1 base, J lost 8 bases, and 8 bases lay in between. The immunoSEQ assay was v3. Clones were read by immunoSEQ multiplex PCR, and TCRdb kept only the in-frame ones, dropping some. Of some 45,000 clones listed, roughly 85% were seen once; the top ten hold 5%. Documented time point: pre-treatment sample, taken before nivolumab and TIL therapy. The genes are TRBV7-2 and TRBJ1-4, with D possibly TRBD1 on 5 matching bases. Sequencing was performed on blood, taken at baseline. The sequence was obtained from a person between 30 and 79 years old with non-small cell lung cancer. The DNA of the CDR3 is TGTGCCAGCAGCTTAGGGGAGGGGGAAAAACTGTTTTTT. It codes for CASSLGEGEKLFF.